This T cell receptor (beta chain) was sequenced during a study of cytomegalovirus exposure and HLA in healthy donors. Study at large: A data release that came early held tens of millions of unique TCRs from HLA-typed donors. Of 300 to 500 genotyped donors, about 81% grouped in the Caucasian-associated ancestry cluster.

Study-level points and caveats: Later analysis suggested links between common viral pathogens and several top significant clusters. A few CMV-associated chains were confirmed in vitro to be specific for CMV antigens.

A multiplex PCR was run with 60 Vbeta primers and 13 Jbeta primers. TCRdb's copy holds only in-frame clones and misses some; the assay was immunoSEQ multiplex PCR. The sample lists 160,000 or so clones, over 60% occurring once. About this clone: As yet, its antigen is unknown.

Germline-derived CDR1 and CDR2 are MDHEN and SYDVKM. CDR3 length equals 16 residues. The V and J ends lost 1 base and 2 bases, in that order; junction bases with no gene match: 8. J is TRBJ2-7 and V is TRBV28; TRBD2 matches at 7 bases. What was sequenced was PBMCs. The TCR was taken from a woman aged 30 to 39 in good health and CMV-seronegative. This CDR3 reads CASSLLLGREAYEQYF. CDR3 DNA: TGTGCCAGCAGTTTATTATTAGGGAGGGAGGCCTACGAGCAGTACTTC.